This T cell receptor beta chain was observed in a study of blood T cell repertoires in COVID-19. Study-wide background: Acute and convalescent COVID-19 specimens originated in the United States, Italy and Spain. T cells, B-cell-depleted T cells, or PBMCs provided the cDNA or gDNA that served as material.

As processed by the authors: The authors estimated nucleated cell counts from reference gene primer amplification. Clones were read by immunoSEQ multiplex PCR, and TCRdb kept only the in-frame ones, dropping some. The V and J calls and clone size were taken over from that table, and D and trimming were inferred from the DNA. The profile shows hundreds of thousands of clones, about 85% of them singletons. Worth noting for this clone: One end of the junction is discordant with germline, which a read error may explain.

CDR3 length: 15 amino acids. Germline V CDR1 and CDR2: SGDLS, YYNGEE. This TCR came from a woman older than 75 with acute or convalescent COVID-19. This chain joins TRBV9 and TRBJ2-2, with 10 nucleotides matching TRBD2. The specimen sequenced was peripheral blood. The CDR3 loop is CASSAGLAKTGELFF. CDR3 DNA sequence: TGTGCCAGCAGCGCGGGACTAGCGAAAACCGGGGAGCTGTTTTTT. Together with reference TRBV9 and TRBJ2-2, the CDR3 gives the full variable domain: DSGVTQTPKHLITATGQRVTLRCSPRSGDLSVYWYQQSLDQGLQFLIQYYNGEERAKGNILERFSAQQFPDLHSELNLSSLELGDSALYFCASSAGLAKTGELFFGEGSRLTVL.